This T cell receptor (beta chain) was recorded in a study of shared clonotypes between healthy human individuals. Details on this clone: Its target is not known.

The germline CDR1 and CDR2 sequences are MNHNS and SASEGT. This CDR3 comprises 14 residues. Trimming stripped 6 bases from V and 2 bases from J, with 11 bases between. Study donors comprised healthy, HIV-negative adults devoid of recent acute infection or vaccination. Study outcomes and limitations: Clonotype sharing across four donors was observed for 4% to 5.5% of naive CD4 clonotypes. Read depth was anticipated to influence clonotype sharing among donors.

Study processing details: From ImmunoSEQ came sequences covering only the junction and carrying no quality scores, so filtering differed. Data came from immunoSEQ multiplex PCR; TCRdb stores just in-frame clones and leaves some out. The V and J calls and clone size come from that table; D and trimming were worked out from the DNA. The sample includes some 350,000 clones, less than 85% of them seen just once. The source material was memory CD4+ T cells sorted from blood. Described subset: CD45RA-negative fraction. The chain employs TRBV6-1 and TRBJ2-1; unclear D gene. The source of this sequence is a man younger than 45 in good health. Here the CDR3 reads CASRLAVPYNEQFF. In DNA, the CDR3 is TGTGCCAGCAGGCTGGCGGTACCCTACAATGAGCAGTTCTTC.